This TCR beta chain was recovered during a study of technical replicates of blood from a handful of donors. This clone occurred a few times. TCRdb's copy holds only in-frame clones and misses some; the assay was immunoSEQ multiplex PCR. This sample has about 12,000 clones, with approximately 95% found just once. Germline V gene lookup returns CDR1 MNHEY and CDR2 SVGAGI. The CDR3 runs 15 residues. V lost 6 bases, J lost 1 base, and 13 bases lay in between. This receptor was taken from a human donor in good health. Input material: PBMCs. This chain links TRBV6-5 with TRBJ1-5; D is perhaps TRBD1 (5 bases). CDR3 loop: CASRGGVGSNQPQHF. The CDR3 DNA reads as TGTGCCAGCAGGGGGGGTGTAGGGAGCAATCAGCCCCAGCATTTT.